This TCR beta chain was observed in a study of blood T cell repertoires in COVID-19. Turning to the study itself: The analysed material was cDNA or gDNA that came from T cells, B-cell-depleted T cells, or PBMCs.

The ends lost 6 bases at V and 6 bases at J; junction bases unmatched: 11. This CDR3 contains 15 residues. Germline loops: CDR1 MNHNY, CDR2 SVGAGI (reference sequence). Per the original methods: By means of reference gene primer amplification, nucleated cell counts were estimated. Assay: immunoSEQ multiplex PCR; the TCRdb copy retains only in-frame clones and omits some. The V and J calls and clone size were taken over from that table, and D and trimming were inferred from the DNA. Of about 240,000 clones listed, approximately 85% were seen once; the top ten hold 4.7%. The receptor was isolated from a woman aged 65 to 85 with acute or convalescent COVID-19. The material sequenced was peripheral blood. The chain joins TRBV6-6 to TRBJ1-2; 9 positions agree with TRBD1. The CDR3: CASSEMTGTGHGYTF. As DNA, the CDR3 is TGTGCCAGCAGCGAGATGACCGGGACAGGGCATGGCTACACCTTC.